These 15 T cell receptor beta chains share one sample of origin, sequenced in a study of type 1 regulatory T cells. Which antigens these TCRs recognize remains unknown. TCRdb fed the reads into MiXCR, producing one record per CDR3 protein. The data contain 40,000 to 50,000 distinct CDR3 sequences, 12% of them seen just once; the ten biggest clones take up 6.5% to 9%. The material sequenced was cultured non-Tr1 T cells, either the whole culture or a sorted T cell fraction (not recorded which). The origin of the receptors is a human donor in good health.

This clonotype has more than one count but fewer than ten. The rearrangement uses TRBV5-6 and TRBJ1-6; D is unresolved. Trimming took 0 bases from V and 7 from J, leaving 5 bases between them. Germline CDR1 SGHDT, CDR2 YYEEEE. The CDR3 is 13 amino acids. The CDR3 DNA sequence: TGTGCCAGCAGCTTGGTTGAGAATTCACCCCTCCACTTT. This codes for CASSLVENSPLHF.

J is TRBJ1-6 and V is TRBV5-1; D is undetermined. Germline loops: CDR1 SGHRS, CDR2 YFSETQ. V was shortened by 3 bases and J by 18 bases, with 22 bases between the two germline ends. This CDR3 comprises 14 residues. The CDR3 protein is CASSSSAAGQDRHF. CDR3 coding DNA: TGCGCCAGCAGCTCGTCGGCGGCAGGCCAAGATCGCCACTTT.

This clonotype was observed many times. This rearrangement joins TRBV20-1 to TRBJ1-2; perhaps TRBD1 as D (5 bases). V lost 1 base, J lost 6 bases, and 15 bases lay in between. CDR1 and CDR2 (germline): DFQATT, SNEGSKA (reference sequence). The CDR3 has 14 residues. CDR3 region: CSARGGGSRHGYTF. The CDR3 DNA follows: TGCAGTGCTAGAGGGGGGGGTAGTCGTCATGGCTACACCTTC.

This clonotype was counted a few times. The rearrangement links TRBV4-3 to TRBJ2-3; D unresolved. The CDR3 covers 13 residues. Germline values: CDR1 LGHNA, CDR2 YSLEER. The V gene lost 4 bases and the J gene lost 3 bases, with 8 bases spanning the gap. CDR3 amino acids: CASSPHTTDTQYF. CDR3 DNA: TGCGCCAGCAGCCCCCACACGACAGATACGCAGTATTTT.

This clonotype showed up many times. V gene TRBV20-1 combines with J gene TRBJ2-7; 11 bases are shared with TRBD2. V was clipped by 6 bases and J by 4 bases; unmatched bases: 11. The CDR3 length is 15 residues. CDR1 is DFQATT and CDR2 is SNEGSKA in the germline V gene (reference sequence). CDR3 DNA: TGCAGTGCCGGCGCCCAGACTAGCGGGGTATACGAGCAGTACTTC. Residues: CSAGAQTSGVYEQYF.

The chain joins TRBV15 to TRBJ2-3; no definite D call. Trimming removed 0 bases at V and 6 bases at J, with 10 bases between. The CDR3 is made up of 14 amino acids. Germline assignment: CDR1 LNHNV and CDR2 YYDKDF (reference sequence). CDR3 nucleotides: TGTGCCACCAGCAGAGATAGGGCCGCCGATACGCAGTATTTT. This gives the protein CATSRDRAADTQYF.

The chain is built from TRBV12-3 or TRBV12-4 and TRBJ2-5; tentatively, D is TRBD2 (6 bases). The CDR3 has 16 residues. Trimming stripped 1 base from V and 5 bases from J, with 17 bases between. The CDR3 loop is CASSLVGSWREETQYF. The CDR3 region has the DNA TGTGCCAGCAGTTTAGTAGGTAGCTGGAGGGAGGAGACCCAGTACTTC.

In this sample, this clonotype turned up many times. The chain is built from TRBV30 and TRBJ1-1, with D unresolved. Trimming left V 2 bases short and J 6 bases short, with 13 bases between. From germline, CDR1 is GTSNPN and CDR2 SVGIG (reference sequence). The CDR3 has 13 amino acids. The CDR3, as DNA: TGTGCCTGGAGTAGGCTGCGGCACTCTGAAGCTTTCTTT. It specifies CAWSRLRHSEAFF. Drawing the rest from reference TRBV30 and TRBJ1-1, the complete variable domain is SQTIHQWPATLVQPVGSPLSLECTVEGTSNPNLYWYRQAAGRGLQLLFYSVGIGQISSEVPQNLSASRPQDRQFILSSKKLLLSDSGFYLCAWSRLRHSEAFFGQGTRLTVV.

CDR3 sequence reads: CSAREGGSYNEQFF. The CDR3 DNA sequence: TGCAGTGCTAGAGAGGGGGGCTCCTACAATGAGCAGTTCTTC. J is TRBJ2-1 and V is TRBV20-1; TRBD2 might be the D (6 bases). Germline V gene data show CDR1 as DFQATT and CDR2 as SNEGSKA (reference sequence). The CDR3 runs to 14 residues. V was clipped by 0 bases and J by 0 bases, with 6 bases between them.

The chain employs TRBV20-1 and TRBJ2-3; TRBD2 matches 8 bases. CDR1 and CDR2 from the germline V gene are DFQATT and SNEGSKA (reference sequence). The CDR3 totals 14 residues. CDR3 residues: CSPLILAATDTQYF. In nucleotides, the CDR3 is TGCAGCCCTCTCATACTAGCGGCAACGGATACGCAGTATTTT.

Note on this clonotype: A read error may explain this, as a much larger clone is one base away. This sequence joins TRBV18 and TRBJ1-1; D unclear. The CDR3 is 15 amino acids. Germline CDR1 KGHSH, CDR2 LQKENI. The CDR3 coding sequence is TGTGTCAGCTCACAATCTAGGACCGCAAACACTGAAGCTTTCTTT. It yields the protein CVSSQSRTANTEAFF.

V is TRBV28 and J is TRBJ2-2; maybe TRBD1 (6 bases). Trimming stripped 1 base from V and 4 bases from J, with 10 bases between. The CDR3 runs to 15 residues. Germline V lookup: CDR1 MDHEN, CDR2 SYDVKM. This CDR3 is CASSLFDRLTGELFF. The CDR3 DNA sequence: TGTGCCAGCAGTTTATTCGACAGGCTCACCGGGGAGCTGTTTTTT.

This clonotype was found many times. The chain couples TRBV4-3 to TRBJ1-5, with D possibly being TRBD1 (5 bases). Germline V CDR1 and CDR2: LGHNA, YSLEER. The CDR3 is made up of 16 amino acids. With 4 bases removed from V and 1 base from J, the gap between germline ends came to 14 bases. The CDR3 coding sequence is TGCGCCAGCAGCCTCCCCCTCAGGGAAAGCAATCAGCCCCAGCATTTT. Translation: CASSLPLRESNQPQHF.

This clonotype was found a few times. The V gene is TRBV7-2, the J gene TRBJ1-2; TRBD1 matches at 7 bases. The CDR3 sequence is 14 residues long. Trimming took 6 bases from V and 4 from J; bases not matched to a gene: 8. In germline, CDR1 is SGHTA, CDR2 FQGNSA. DNA of the CDR3: TGTGCCAGCAGTCAGGGGGGGTACGGCTATGGCTACACCTTC. Translated, it gives CASSQGGYGYGYTF. The full variable domain, its missing parts supplied by reference TRBV7-2 and TRBJ1-2, is GAGVSQSPSNKVTEKGKDVELRCDPISGHTALYWYRQSLGQGLEFLIYFQGNSAPDKSGLPSDRFSAERTGGSVSTLTIQRTQQEDSAVYLCASSQGGYGYGYTFGSGTRLTVV.

The chain has TRBV5-1 and TRBJ2-3; TRBD2 agrees at 7 bases. Germline loops: CDR1 SGHRS, CDR2 YFSETQ. The J segment lost 2 bases and the V segment lost 5 bases, leaving 5 bases of the junction unmatched. This CDR3 has 14 amino acids. CDR3 protein: CASSRREATDTQYF. The DNA for the CDR3 is TGCGCCAGCAGTCGTCGGGAGGCCACAGATACGCAGTATTTT.